The clone carrying this TCR beta chain was seen only a few times. What it binds is unknown. These data originate in a study of CD8+ T cells in alopecia areata. Across the study: Tofacitinib exposure lasted 6 to 18 months, followed by 6 months off drug.

The study's findings and limits: Patients shared TCRs less clearly than mice did, possibly owing to HLA.

Following extraction, RNA underwent reverse transcription to cDNA, which served as the sequencing template. The data were produced by immunoSEQ multiplex PCR, yet TCRdb's version contains in-frame clones alone and is incomplete. This table holds about 150,000 clones, under 60% found once. Germline assignment: CDR1 LNHDA and CDR2 SQIVND (reference sequence). V was pared by 7 bases and J by 8 bases, with 11 bases of the junction left unmatched. This CDR3 is built from 15 residues. The source material was CD8+ T cells sorted from blood, sampled at week 0. This sequence joins TRBV19 and TRBJ1-5; 10 positions match TRBD1. The origin of this receptor is a human donor with alopecia areata. CDR3 bases: TGTGCCAGTACCGGGGGACAGGGGTTTATTGAGCCCCAGCATTTT. Protein product: CASTGGQGFIEPQHF.